This paragraph reports one T cell receptor (beta chain). This entry belongs to a study of T cell responses to AZD1222 COVID-19 vaccine. Generated by immunoSEQ multiplex PCR, the TCRdb table keeps only in-frame clones and is missing some. The sample includes 100,000 or so clones, 70% to 90% of them seen just once. The origin of this receptor is an adult in good health. Sequences were derived from peripheral blood, sampled on day 0 of AZD1222 vaccination.

The CDR3 coding sequence is TGTGCCAGCTCAAGGGACAGGGGGTCAGATACGCAGTATTTT. This encodes CASSRDRGSDTQYF. The V call is TRBV18, the J call TRBJ2-3, with 11 bases matching TRBD1. This CDR3 region has 14 residues. Per the germline V gene, CDR1 is KGHSH and CDR2 is LQKENI. V shed 5 bases and J 4 bases; nucleotides not matched to a gene: 2.